This T cell receptor (beta chain) was captured in a study of CD8+ T cells in alopecia areata. The germline V and J ends were trimmed by 3 bases and 0 bases, with 8 bases remaining between them. Germline loops: CDR1 SQVTM, CDR2 ANQGSEA. The CDR3 loop spans 13 amino acids. Following extraction, RNA underwent reverse transcription to cDNA, which served as the sequencing template. TCRdb's table, derived via immunoSEQ multiplex PCR, lists solely in-frame clones and lacks some. This table holds around 70,000 clones, around 30% found once. Treatment in this sample: oral pan-JAK inhibitor, 5-10 mg twice daily.

Here the sequenced sample was CD8+ T cells sorted from blood, taken at week 4, from a patient treated with tofacitinib. V is TRBV29-1 and J is TRBJ2-5, with D maybe TRBD2 (5 bases). The clonotype originates from a human donor with alopecia areata. CDR3 in DNA: TGCAGCGTTGATTTGGGAGACCAAGAGACCCAGTACTTC. This gives the protein CSVDLGDQETQYF.